Sequencing of this T cell receptor (beta chain) was carried out in a study of blood T cell repertoires in COVID-19. Methods used by the authors: Amplification of reference gene primers provided the estimated nucleated cell counts. Here immunoSEQ multiplex PCR was the method, and the copy in TCRdb shows in-frame clones only, minus some. The V and J calls and clone size are taken from that table; D and trimming were inferred from the DNA. The sample has 30,000 to 40,000 clones; approximately 93% are singletons. The sequence was obtained from a male donor with active COVID-19. Sequencing used peripheral blood.

Written as DNA, the CDR3 is TGTGCCAGCAGCCCCACGAGGACAGGCAAAGAGACCCAGTACTTC. It is translated as CASSPTRTGKETQYF. V usage is TRBV11-2 and J usage is TRBJ2-5; 7 nucleotides match TRBD1. The CDR3 loop spans 15 amino acids. The germline CDR1 and CDR2 sequences are SGHAT and FQNNGV. V trimming: 5 bases; J trimming: 3 bases; junction bases outside the gene matches: 9.